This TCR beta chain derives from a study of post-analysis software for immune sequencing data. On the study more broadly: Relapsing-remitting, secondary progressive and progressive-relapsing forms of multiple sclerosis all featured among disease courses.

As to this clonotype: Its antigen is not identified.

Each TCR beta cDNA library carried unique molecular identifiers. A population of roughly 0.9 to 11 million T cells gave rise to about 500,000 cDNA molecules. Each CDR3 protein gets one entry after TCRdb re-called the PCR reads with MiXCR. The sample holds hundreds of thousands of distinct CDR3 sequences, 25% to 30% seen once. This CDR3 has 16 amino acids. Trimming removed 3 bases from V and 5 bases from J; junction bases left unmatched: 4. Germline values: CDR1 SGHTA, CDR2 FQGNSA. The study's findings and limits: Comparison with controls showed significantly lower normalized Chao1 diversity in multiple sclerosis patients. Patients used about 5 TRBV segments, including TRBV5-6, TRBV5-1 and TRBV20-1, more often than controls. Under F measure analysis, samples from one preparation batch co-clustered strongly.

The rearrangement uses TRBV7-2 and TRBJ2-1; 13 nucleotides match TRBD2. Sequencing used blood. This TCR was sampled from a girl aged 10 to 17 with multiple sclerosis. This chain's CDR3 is CASSFKTSGGHNEQFF. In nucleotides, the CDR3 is TGTGCCAGCAGCTTTAAGACTAGCGGGGGGCACAATGAGCAGTTCTTC. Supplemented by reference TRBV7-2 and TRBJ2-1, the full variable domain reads GAGVSQSPSNKVTEKGKDVELRCDPISGHTALYWYRQSLGQGLEFLIYFQGNSAPDKSGLPSDRFSAERTGGSVSTLTIQRTQQEDSAVYLCASSFKTSGGHNEQFFGPGTRLTVL.